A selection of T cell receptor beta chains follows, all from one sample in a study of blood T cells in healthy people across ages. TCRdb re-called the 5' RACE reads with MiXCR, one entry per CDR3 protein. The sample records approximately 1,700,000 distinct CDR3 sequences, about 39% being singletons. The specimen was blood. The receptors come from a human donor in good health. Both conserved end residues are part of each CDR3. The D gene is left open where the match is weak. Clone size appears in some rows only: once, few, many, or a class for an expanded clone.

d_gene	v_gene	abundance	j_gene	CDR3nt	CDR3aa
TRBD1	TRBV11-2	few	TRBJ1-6	TGTGCCAGCAGGCGGGACAGGGGAAGATCACCCCTCCACTTT	CASRRDRGRSPLHF
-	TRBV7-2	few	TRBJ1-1	TGTGCCAGCAGCTTAGCGGGGTTTAACACTGAAGCTTTCTTT	CASSLAGFNTEAFF
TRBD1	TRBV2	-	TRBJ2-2	TGTGCCAGCAGTACCCAGGGGGAAGGTACCGGGGAGCTGTTTTTT	CASSTQGEGTGELFF
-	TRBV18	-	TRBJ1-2	TGTGCCAGCTCACCGGTCGGGTCCGAAAACTATGGCTACACCTTC	CASSPVGSENYGYTF
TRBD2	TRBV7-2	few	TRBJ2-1	TGTGCCAGCAGCCTCTCCCCCTCAGGTGGACTAGCGTTTAATGAGCAGTTCTTC	CASSLSPSGGLAFNEQFF
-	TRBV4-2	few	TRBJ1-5	TGTGCCAGCAGCCAAATGAGGGGAGGGGGGAATAGCAATCAGCCCCAGCATTTT	CASSQMRGGGNSNQPQHF
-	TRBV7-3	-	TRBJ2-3	TGTGCCAGCAGCTTTTCGGGGGCGAGTGATACGCAGTATTTT	CASSFSGASDTQYF
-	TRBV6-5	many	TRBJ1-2	TGTGCCAGCAGTCCAAACCGACAGGTCCACTATGGCTACACCTTC	CASSPNRQVHYGYTF
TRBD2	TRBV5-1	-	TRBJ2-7	TGCGCCAGCAGCTTGGGGCCAAGCGGGGGTTACGAGCAGTACTTC	CASSLGPSGGYEQYF
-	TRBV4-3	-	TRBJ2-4	TGCGCCAGCAGCCACCTACTAGCTCCCAAAAACATTCAGTACTTC	CASSHLLAPKNIQYF
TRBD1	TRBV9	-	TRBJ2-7	TGTGCCAGCAGCGCCGGGCTGGGACAGGGAACCTACGAGCAGTACTTC	CASSAGLGQGTYEQYF
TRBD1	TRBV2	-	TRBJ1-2	TGTGCCAGCATGGACAGGGTATTTTCAGGCTACACCTTC	CASMDRVFSGYTF
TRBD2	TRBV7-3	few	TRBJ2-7	TGTGCCAGCAGCGGGGGGGGGTCCGAGCAGTACTTC	CASSGGGSEQYF
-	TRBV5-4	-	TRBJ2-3	TGTGCCAGCAGTCAAATGTTCGGCACAGATACGCAGTATTTT	CASSQMFGTDTQYF
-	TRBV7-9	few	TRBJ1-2	TGTGCCAGCAGCCTCGACACCCTCTACGGCTACACCTTC	CASSLDTLYGYTF
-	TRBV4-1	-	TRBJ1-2	TGCGCCAGCAGCCAAGAGAGTAGGGCTTTCAACTATGGCTACACCTTC	CASSQESRAFNYGYTF
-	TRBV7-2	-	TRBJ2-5	TGTGCCAGCAGCTTAGCGTTACGGCGGGAGACCCAGTACTTC	CASSLALRRETQYF
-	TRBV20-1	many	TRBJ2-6	TGCAGTGCTAGACCACAGGGCAGGGGGGCCAACGTCCTGACTTTC	CSARPQGRGANVLTF
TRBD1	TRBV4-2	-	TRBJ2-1	TGTGCCAGCAGCCAAGTCGGGCAGGGGGCTCTTGAGCAGTTCTTC	CASSQVGQGALEQFF
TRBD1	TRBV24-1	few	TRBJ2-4	TGTGCCACCAGTGCCAGGACAGGGGGCGAAGCAAACATTCAGTACTTC	CATSARTGGEANIQYF
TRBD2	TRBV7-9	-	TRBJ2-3	TGTGCCAGCAGCTTAGTGACTAGCGGAACTACCTACACAGATACGCAGTATTTT	CASSLVTSGTTYTDTQYF
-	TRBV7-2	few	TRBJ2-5	TGTGCCAGCAGGGACCACCCTGAAGAGACCCAGTACTTC	CASRDHPEETQYF
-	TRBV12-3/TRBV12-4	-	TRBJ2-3	TGTGCCAGCAGTTTTCTGTATACGCAGTATTTT	CASSFLYTQYF
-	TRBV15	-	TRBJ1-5	TGTGCCACCAGCAGAGACGCAAGGGGCGGGCAGCCCCAGCATTTT	CATSRDARGGQPQHF
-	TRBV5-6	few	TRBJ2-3	TGTGCCAGCAGTCTAAGGGACTCCCTCACAGATACGCAGTATTTT	CASSLRDSLTDTQYF
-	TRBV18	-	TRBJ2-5	TGTGCCAGCTCACCACAGTTAGGGGACCCCCAAGAGACCCAGTACTTC	CASSPQLGDPQETQYF
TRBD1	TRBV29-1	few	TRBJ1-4	TGCAGCTCTTTGAAGACAGGGTTCTTTGAAAAACTGTTTTTT	CSSLKTGFFEKLFF
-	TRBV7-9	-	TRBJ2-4	TGTGCCAGCAGCTTAGAGGGTCCGGGAGACATTCAGTACTTC	CASSLEGPGDIQYF
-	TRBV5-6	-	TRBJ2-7	TGTGCCAGCAGCTTGGACGGTCAGAGAGCCTACGAGCAGTACTTC	CASSLDGQRAYEQYF
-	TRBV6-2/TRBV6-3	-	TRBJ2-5	TGTGCCAGCAGTTCTAATTTCCAAGAGACCCAGTACTTC	CASSSNFQETQYF
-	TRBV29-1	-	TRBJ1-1	TGCAGCGTTGAAGTAGGCCTTCCAAGGACTGAAGCTTTCTTT	CSVEVGLPRTEAFF
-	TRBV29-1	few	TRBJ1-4	TGCAGCGCTAGATGGAGGGGGAATGAAAAACTGTTTTTT	CSARWRGNEKLFF